Shown below are 12 T cell receptor beta chains from a single sample sequenced in a study of blood T cell repertoires in COVID-19. Profiling relied on immunoSEQ multiplex PCR, and the TCRdb table lists in-frame clones only, not all of them. This repertoire shows about 110,000 clones, roughly 84% found once; its top ten account for under 4%. The sample taken for sequencing was peripheral blood. These receptors all stem from a man aged 35 to 55 with acute or convalescent COVID-19.

V is TRBV30 and J is TRBJ1-2, with TRBD1 matching 9 bases. The CDR3 runs 13 residues. Germline loops: CDR1 GTSNPN, CDR2 SVGIG (reference sequence). The V and J ends lost 2 bases and 8 bases, in that order; junction bases with no gene match: 6. Here the CDR3 DNA reads TGTGCCTGGAGTAATACGGGGACAGGGGGCTACACCTTC. It translates to CAWSNTGTGGYTF.

The chain recombines TRBV11-1 with TRBJ2-3, with 8 bases identical to TRBD2. This CDR3 contains 15 residues. Per germline, CDR1 SGHAT and CDR2 FQDESV (reference sequence). With 2 bases clipped from V and 5 bases from J, the junction kept 6 bases outside the gene matches. For the CDR3, the DNA is TGTGCCAGCAGCTTAACCGGGGGGGCCGGAGATACGCAGTATTTT. Its protein is CASSLTGGAGDTQYF.

V usage is TRBV9 and J usage is TRBJ2-1, with 12 bases that match TRBD2. Germline loops: CDR1 SGDLS, CDR2 YYNGEE. This CDR3 contains 15 residues. The trim removed 4 bases at V and 6 bases at J, leaving 5 bases unmatched. Here the CDR3 DNA reads TGTGCCAGCAGCCCAAGACTAGCGGGAGCCAATGAGCAGTTCTTC. Residues: CASSPRLAGANEQFF. The full variable domain, with the rest looked up from reference TRBV9 and TRBJ2-1, is DSGVTQTPKHLITATGQRVTLRCSPRSGDLSVYWYQQSLDQGLQFLIQYYNGEERAKGNILERFSAQQFPDLHSELNLSSLELGDSALYFCASSPRLAGANEQFFGPGTRLTVL.

V is TRBV11-2 and J is TRBJ2-5; TRBD1 might be the D (6 bases). This CDR3 region has 12 residues. V lost 6 bases and J lost 2, with 7 bases in between. Per germline, CDR1 SGHAT and CDR2 FQNNGV. CDR3 nucleotide sequence: TGTGCCAGCAGGAGGGGGCAAGAGACCCAGTACTTC. This sequence encodes CASRRGQETQYF.

This chain uses TRBV12-5 with TRBJ2-3; TRBD2 matches 10 bases. The CDR3 sequence is 18 residues long. V was pared by 8 bases and J by 2 bases, with 16 bases of the junction left unmatched. The V gene's germline CDR1 is LGHNT and CDR2 FRNRAP. This chain's CDR3 is CASRPQLASGGITDTQYF. In nucleotides, the CDR3 is TGTGCTAGTCGCCCCCAACTGGCTAGCGGGGGAATCACAGATACGCAGTATTTT.

This sequence joins TRBV29-1 and TRBJ1-1; D might be TRBD1 (5 bases). The CDR3 is 12 residues long. Germline CDR1 reads SQVTM; CDR2 reads ANQGSEA. Trimming removed 4 bases from V and 5 bases from J, with 11 bases in between. The CDR3 sequence: CSVATRATEAFF. The CDR3 bases are TGCAGCGTTGCGACCAGGGCGACTGAAGCTTTCTTT. Together with reference TRBV29-1 and TRBJ1-1, the CDR3 gives the full variable domain: SAVISQKPSRDICQRGTSLTIQCQVDSQVTMMFWYRQQPGQSLTLIATANQGSEATYESGFVIDKFPISRPNLTFSTLTVSNMSPEDSSIYLCSVATRATEAFFGQGTRLTVV.

CDR3 sequence: CASSPGLHNEQFF. CDR3 bases: TGTGCCAGCAGCCCGGGACTCCACAATGAGCAGTTCTTC. The chain employs TRBV14 and TRBJ2-1, with D possibly TRBD2 on 6 matching bases. The CDR3 contains 13 residues. Trimming took 4 bases from V and 5 from J, leaving 9 bases between them. Looked up from germline, CDR1 is SGHDN and CDR2 is FVKESK.

The CDR3 DNA sequence: TGCGCCAGCAGCTCTGGACCCGCGGGTCGCGAGCAGTACTTC. Residues: CASSSGPAGREQYF. V usage is TRBV5-1 and J usage is TRBJ2-7; TRBD2 might be the D (5 bases). V was clipped by 3 bases and J by 6 bases, with 16 bases between them. Germline CDR1 is SGHRS and CDR2 is YFSETQ. The CDR3 is 14 amino acids.

The chain links TRBV4-1 to TRBJ2-7, with 16 bases matching TRBD2. This CDR3 has 17 amino acids. Losses at the gene ends were 5 bases for V and 6 bases for J; bases not matched to a gene: 10. Per the germline V gene, CDR1 is MGHRA and CDR2 is YSYEKL. CDR3 nucleotide sequence: TGCGCCAGCAGCATTGGGACTAGCGGGGGGGCACCCTCCGAGCAGTACTTC. Protein: CASSIGTSGGAPSEQYF.

The chain links TRBV15 to TRBJ2-5, with 10 bases fitting TRBD1. V lost 1 base to trimming and J lost 7 bases; unmatched junction nucleotides: 18. Germline CDR1 and CDR2: LNHNV and YYDKDF (reference sequence). The CDR3 spans 19 residues. CDR3 DNA: TGTGCCACCAGCAGAGGGACTGTGCAGGGGACAGGGGCATCGGGGACCCAGTACTTC. This sequence encodes CATSRGTVQGTGASGTQYF.

The genes are TRBV5-4 and TRBJ2-5; 11 bases line up with TRBD2. V lost 4 bases and J lost 4; bases outside the gene matches: 6. CDR1 is SGHNT, CDR2 YYREEE, per germline (reference sequence). This CDR3 is 15 amino acids long. CDR3 in DNA: TGTGCCAGCAGCCATCGCGGACTAGCGGGAGAGACCCAGTACTTC. This codes for CASSHRGLAGETQYF.

V and J are TRBV7-9 and TRBJ1-6; no clear D gene. The germline CDR1 and CDR2 sequences are SEHNR and FQNEAQ (reference sequence). With 0 bases removed from V and 0 bases from J, the gap between germline ends came to 9 bases. The CDR3 has 17 residues. DNA of the CDR3: TGTGCCAGCAGCTTAGCTGCGGGGAGCTCCTATAATTCACCCCTCCACTTT. It specifies CASSLAAGSSYNSPLHF.